This note documents a single T cell receptor (beta chain) sequence. The target antigen is unknown. The same CDR3 arises from other DNA sequences in this sample as well. This entry belongs to a study of shared clonotypes between healthy human individuals. Overall study findings and caveats: The study found lower generation probabilities in non-shared clonotypes than in those shared by all four donors.

CD45RO-negative CD8 cells positively selected for CCR7 made up the naive population, which excluded terminally differentiated effector memory CD45RA+ cells. The donors, healthy adults who were HIV-negative, had experienced no recent acute infections or vaccinations. The CDR3 is 14 residues long. The V gene lost 6 bases and the J gene lost 0 bases, with 9 bases spanning the gap. The germline V gene has CDR1 MDHEN and CDR2 SYDVKM. Each PCR replicate from the sorted subsets contained around 0.2 ug DNA, which is some 32,000 T cell genomes. The repertoire was sequenced with immunoSEQ multiplex PCR; TCRdb's copy has only in-frame clones and lacks some. The repertoire holds around 2.1 million clones, with 90% to 95% as singletons.

The clonotype originates from a young man in good health. Some clones in this sample may be carry-over from other donors' samples. Sequencing was carried out using naive CD8+ T cells from PBMCs. The gene calls are TRBV28 and TRBJ2-1, with D uncertain. The CDR3 loop is CASSLLGSYNEQFF. CDR3 nucleotide sequence: TGTGCCAGCAGCCTCCTGGGCTCCTACAATGAGCAGTTCTTC.